Sequencing of this T cell receptor beta chain was carried out in a study of cytomegalovirus exposure and HLA in healthy donors. Regarding the study as a whole: A later analysis reportedly found that, within productive TCRs, an Asian-associated ancestry cluster had fewer N-insertions than the mean observed across the approximately 660 donors. A link between a missense DCLRE1C variant and TCR beta V- and J-gene trimming emerged from a later analysis. A few chains tied to CMV proved CMV antigen-specific in vitro.

It was with 60 Vbeta and 13 Jbeta primers that the PCR ran. Libraries were prepared by immunoSEQ multiplex PCR; TCRdb keeps only in-frame clonotypes and omits some of them. This table has 140,000 or so clones, over 75% appearing once. A note on this clone: Its antigen is not known. Other DNA sequences within the sample encode an identical CDR3.

The CDR3 loop spans 14 amino acids. Germline assignment: CDR1 SGHRS and CDR2 YFSETQ. The V gene lost 5 bases and the J gene lost 4 bases, with 13 bases spanning the gap. This TCR was sampled from a man aged 40-49 years in good health and CMV-seronegative. The chain has TRBV5-1 and TRBJ1-5; D remains ambiguous. Sequencing was done on a sample of PBMCs. CDR3 protein: CASSLEGGNQPQHF. The CDR3 bases are TGCGCCAGCAGTCTTGAGGGAGGGAATCAGCCCCAGCATTTT.